A single sample is the source of the 9 T cell receptor beta chains below, sequenced in a study of T cells after yellow fever vaccination. TCRdb reprocessed the 5' RACE reads with MiXCR, giving one entry per CDR3 protein. In the table there are about 160,000 distinct CDR3 sequences, approximately 6.7% of which are singletons. This specimen consisted of CD4+ T cells sorted from PBMCs, obtained 5 to 6 days after the first yellow fever vaccination. These TCRs come from a man in his late teens or twenties who received the YFV17D yellow fever vaccine.

This clonotype has ten or more counts. This rearrangement joins TRBV2 to TRBJ2-5; D call uncertain. Germline assignment: CDR1 SNHLY and CDR2 FYNNEI. This CDR3 spans 13 amino acids. The V end was cut by 6 bases, the J end by 4 bases, with 12 bases between. CDR3 bases: TGTGCCAGCAGGAAGGACGGCGGAGAGACCCAGTACTTC. Protein sequence: CASRKDGGETQYF.

The sample holds a few counts of this clonotype. The chain uses TRBV12-5 and TRBJ2-3; D is ambiguous. In germline, CDR1 is LGHNT, CDR2 FRNRAP. CDR3 length: 15 amino acids. Trimming left V 0 bases short and J 3 bases short, with 10 bases between. CDR3 DNA sequence: TGTGCTAGTGGTTTGGTACTCGACAAAACAGATACGCAGTATTTT. Amino acid sequence: CASGLVLDKTDTQYF.

The chain has TRBV5-4 and TRBJ2-5; possible D gene TRBD2, 5 bases. Germline CDR1 reads SGHNT; CDR2 reads YYREEE (reference sequence). The ends were cut back, 5 bases at V and 4 bases at J, with 9 bases in the middle. This CDR3 is built from 12 residues. DNA of the CDR3: TGTGCCAGCAGTGCGGGCCCAGAGACCCAGTACTTC. This sequence encodes CASSAGPETQYF. Looking up the rest from reference TRBV5-4 and TRBJ2-5 gives the full variable domain: ETGVTQSPTHLIKTRGQQVTLRCSSQSGHNTVSWYQQALGQGPQFIFQYYREEENGRGNFPPRFSGLQFPNYSSELNVNALELDDSALYLCASSAGPETQYFGPGTRLLVL.

This clonotype has more than one count but fewer than ten. The rearrangement uses TRBV7-9 and TRBJ2-2; TRBD2 matches at 10 bases. The CDR3 contains 15 residues. V gave up 2 bases and J gave up 6 bases; unmatched junction bases: 3. The germline gives CDR1 SEHNR, CDR2 FQNEAQ (reference sequence). CDR3: CASSLLLAGSGELFF. In DNA form, the CDR3 reads TGTGCCAGCAGCTTACTACTAGCGGGGTCCGGGGAGCTGTTTTTT.

The J gene is TRBJ2-1, the V gene TRBV12-3 or TRBV12-4, with D perhaps being TRBD1 or TRBD2 (5 bases each). V was cut by 6 bases and J by 7 bases, with 19 bases left in between. The CDR3 contains 15 residues. DNA of the CDR3: TGTGCCAGCAGCCCCAGAGGGGATGCTCGGAATGAGCAGTTCTTC. It codes for CASSPRGDARNEQFF.

With respect to this clonotype: A much more abundant neighbour one base away suggests this may be a read error. The chain joins TRBV7-3 to TRBJ2-3; D perhaps matches TRBD2 (6 bases). From germline, CDR1 is SGHTA and CDR2 FQGTGA. Between the trimmed V and J ends, which lost 5 bases and 1 base, there was a span of 10 bases. CDR3 size: 14 residues. CDR3 DNA sequence: TGTGCCAGCAGCACCGGGGGAGGCACAGATACGCAGTATTTT. Translation: CASSTGGGTDTQYF.

Many counts were recorded for this clonotype. This chain connects TRBV12-3 or TRBV12-4 to TRBJ1-1, with a weak D call TRBD1 (6 bases). The CDR3 loop spans 13 amino acids. Trimming left V 2 bases short and J 6 bases short, with 10 bases between. In DNA form, the CDR3 reads TGTGCCAGCAGTTTAAGGGGGAGACCTGAAGCTTTCTTT. Protein sequence: CASSLRGRPEAFF.

Many counts were recorded for this clonotype. This chain links TRBV6-2 or TRBV6-3 with TRBJ2-7, with 7 bases lining up with TRBD1. Per the germline V gene, CDR1 is MNHEY and CDR2 is SVGEGT. The CDR3 has 14 amino acids. Unmatched junction bases numbered 10, after V lost 5 bases and J lost 6 bases. The CDR3 bases are TGTGCCAGCAGTCGGCTGACAGGGATTCGCGAGCAGTACGTC. This codes for CASSRLTGIREQYV.

The chain links TRBV20-1 to TRBJ2-7, with 9 bases identical to TRBD2. This CDR3 has 13 amino acids. Germline lookup yields CDR1 DFQATT and CDR2 SNEGSKA (reference sequence). Trimming cost V 5 bases and J 6 bases; bases outside gene matches: 8. The chain's CDR3 is CSASPGLAGEQYF. The CDR3 DNA reads TGCAGTGCTTCCCCGGGACTAGCCGGCGAGCAGTACTTC.